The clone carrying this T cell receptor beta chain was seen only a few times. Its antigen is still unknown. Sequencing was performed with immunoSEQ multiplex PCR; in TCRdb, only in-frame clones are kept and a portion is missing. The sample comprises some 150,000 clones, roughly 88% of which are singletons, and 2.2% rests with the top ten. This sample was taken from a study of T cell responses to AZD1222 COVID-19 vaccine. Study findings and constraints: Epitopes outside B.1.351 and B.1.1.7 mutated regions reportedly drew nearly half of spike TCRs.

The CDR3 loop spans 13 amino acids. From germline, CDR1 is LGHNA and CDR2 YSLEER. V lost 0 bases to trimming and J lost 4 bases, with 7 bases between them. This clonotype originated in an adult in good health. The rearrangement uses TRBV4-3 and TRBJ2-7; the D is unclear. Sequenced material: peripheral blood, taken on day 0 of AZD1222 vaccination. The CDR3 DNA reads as TGCGCCAGCAGCCAAGATCGGTGGTACGAGCAGTACTTC. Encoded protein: CASSQDRWYEQYF.